This is a list of T cell receptor beta chains from one sample in a study of blood T cell repertoires in COVID-19. Here immunoSEQ multiplex PCR was the method, and the copy in TCRdb shows in-frame clones only, minus some. The data hold roughly 140,000 clones, with more than 80% observed a single time. Sequencing was performed on peripheral blood. Receptors originate from an elderly woman in a cohort sampled during active or convalescent COVID-19. Each CDR3 is given with its conserved first and last residue. Fields, in order: J gene, clone size, CDR3 length, V gene, CDR3 protein. Clone size is stated in some rows and not others, as once, few, many or a class when expanded.

TRBJ2-5,few,13,TRBV5-6,CASSLDGQETQYF
TRBJ2-2,.,15,TRBV7-9,CASSPRTPNTGELFF
TRBJ2-2,.,16,TRBV24-1,CATSDPGGPNTGELFF
TRBJ2-2,.,15,TRBV6-6,CASSHSGTNTGELFF
TRBJ2-7,.,12,TRBV5-5,CASTQGIYEQYF
TRBJ2-5,.,16,TRBV23-1,CASSQSYRGVGETQYF
TRBJ2-2,.,16,TRBV7-9,CASSKAGTLNTGELFF
TRBJ1-1,.,14,TRBV6-5,CASSYVQVNTEAFF
TRBJ2-2,.,14,TRBV5-1,CASSLGLGSGELFF
TRBJ2-5,.,15,TRBV2,CASSGAEASYATQYF
TRBJ1-2,.,15,TRBV14,CASSPRPLTSYGYTF
TRBJ2-3,once,14,TRBV7-2,CASKPGQGTDTQYF
TRBJ2-1,.,16,TRBV18,CASSPGRQGRNNEQFF
TRBJ1-5,.,15,TRBV28,CASSFRGAGNQPQHF
TRBJ1-1,.,14,TRBV19,CASSTGQKNTEAFF
TRBJ2-5,.,14,TRBV7-9,CASSFGGGEETQYF
TRBJ1-2,.,14,TRBV28,CASSLQTGRTGYTF
TRBJ1-4,once,14,TRBV18,CASSPGRNNEKLFF
TRBJ1-5,.,14,TRBV2,CASRGTGSLQPQHF
TRBJ2-7,.,15,TRBV6-5,CASSYSGRGPYEQYF
TRBJ1-3,.,15,TRBV7-6,CASSPGTGAGNTIYF
TRBJ1-4,.,16,TRBV3-1/TRBV3-2,CASSQVRAGGLEKLFF
TRBJ1-1,once,13,TRBV3-1/TRBV3-2,CASTMGGVTEAFF
TRBJ1-3,few,14,TRBV10-3,CATLREGHGNTIYF
TRBJ2-3,.,14,TRBV18,CASSPKGGEDTQYF
TRBJ1-5,.,13,TRBV28,CASSYRGNQPQHF
TRBJ1-1,few,14,TRBV2,CASTPRQMNTEAFF
TRBJ2-3,.,13,TRBV11-2,CASSLGHADTQYF
TRBJ1-1,.,17,TRBV3-1/TRBV3-2,CASSRADRGLSNTEAFF
TRBJ1-3,.,13,TRBV4-1,CASSQVLGNTIYF
TRBJ1-1,.,11,TRBV20-1,CSATQGAEAFF
TRBJ2-1,.,16,TRBV11-2,CASSGLSSGDFNEQFF
TRBJ2-1,.,14,TRBV9,CASSTGQGYNEQFF
TRBJ2-5,.,15,TRBV15,CATSRGGVKQETQYF
TRBJ2-7,.,13,TRBV19,CATRGDYSYEQYF
TRBJ1-1,.,16,TRBV7-8,CASSLSWGLGNTEAFF
TRBJ2-5,few,13,TRBV7-9,CASSREARGTQYF
TRBJ2-3,.,15,TRBV11-2,CASSRQWASTDTQYF
TRBJ1-2,.,12,TRBV28,CASSLTAGGYTF
TRBJ1-1,.,15,TRBV7-3,CASSPPGGADTEAFF
TRBJ1-5,.,16,TRBV12-5,CASGSLTGGSNQPQHF
TRBJ2-6,.,16,TRBV5-1,CASSLGQISGANVLTF
TRBJ1-1,.,14,TRBV9,CASSAGQLNTEAFF
TRBJ1-1,.,14,TRBV2,CASQMTVRDTEAFF